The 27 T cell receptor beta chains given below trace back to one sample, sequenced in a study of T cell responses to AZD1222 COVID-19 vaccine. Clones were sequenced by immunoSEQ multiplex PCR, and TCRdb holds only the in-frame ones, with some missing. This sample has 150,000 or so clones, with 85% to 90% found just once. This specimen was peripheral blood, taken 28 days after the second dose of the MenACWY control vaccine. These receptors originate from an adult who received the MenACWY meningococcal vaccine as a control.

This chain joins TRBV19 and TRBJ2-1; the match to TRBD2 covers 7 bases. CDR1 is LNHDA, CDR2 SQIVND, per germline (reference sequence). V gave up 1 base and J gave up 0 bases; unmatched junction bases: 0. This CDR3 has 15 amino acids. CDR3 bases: TGTGCCAGTAGTATAGCGGGAGGCTCCTACAATGAGCAGTTCTTC. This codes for CASSIAGGSYNEQFF. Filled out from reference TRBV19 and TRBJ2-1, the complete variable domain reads DGGITQSPKYLFRKEGQNVTLSCEQNLNHDAMYWYRQDPGQGLRLIYYSQIVNDFQKGDIAEGYSVSREKKESFPLTVTSAQKNPTAFYLCASSIAGGSYNEQFFGPGTRLTVL.

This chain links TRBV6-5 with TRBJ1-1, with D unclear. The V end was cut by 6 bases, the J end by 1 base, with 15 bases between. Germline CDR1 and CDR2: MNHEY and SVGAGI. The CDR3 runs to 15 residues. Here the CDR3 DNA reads TGTGCCAGCAGAAGCCCTGTAACTGCGAACACTGAAGCTTTCTTT. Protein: CASRSPVTANTEAFF.

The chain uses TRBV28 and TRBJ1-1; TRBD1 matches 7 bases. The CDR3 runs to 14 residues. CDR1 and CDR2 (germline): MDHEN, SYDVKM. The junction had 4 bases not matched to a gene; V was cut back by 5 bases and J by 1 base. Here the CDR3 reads CASSPGTANTEAFF. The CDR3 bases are TGTGCCAGCAGTCCCGGGACAGCGAACACTGAAGCTTTCTTT.

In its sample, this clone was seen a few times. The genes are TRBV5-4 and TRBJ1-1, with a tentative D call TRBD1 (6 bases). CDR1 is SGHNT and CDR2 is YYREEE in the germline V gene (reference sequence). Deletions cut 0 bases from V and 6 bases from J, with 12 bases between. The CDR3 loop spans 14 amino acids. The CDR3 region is CASSLESGAPEAFF. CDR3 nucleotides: TGTGCCAGCAGCTTGGAATCGGGGGCGCCTGAAGCTTTCTTT.

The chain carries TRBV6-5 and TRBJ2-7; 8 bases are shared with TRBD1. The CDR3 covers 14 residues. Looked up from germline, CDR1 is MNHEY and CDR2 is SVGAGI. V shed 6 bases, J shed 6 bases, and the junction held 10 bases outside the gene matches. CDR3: CASRLDREVGEQYF. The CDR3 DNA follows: TGTGCCAGCAGGTTGGACAGGGAGGTAGGCGAGCAGTACTTC.

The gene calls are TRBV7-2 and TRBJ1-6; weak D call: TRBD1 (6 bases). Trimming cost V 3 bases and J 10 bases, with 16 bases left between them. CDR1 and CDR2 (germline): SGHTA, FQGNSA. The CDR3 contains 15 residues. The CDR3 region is CASSFRLKGGSPLHF. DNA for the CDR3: TGTGCCAGCAGCTTCCGTTTGAAGGGGGGGTCACCCCTCCACTTT.

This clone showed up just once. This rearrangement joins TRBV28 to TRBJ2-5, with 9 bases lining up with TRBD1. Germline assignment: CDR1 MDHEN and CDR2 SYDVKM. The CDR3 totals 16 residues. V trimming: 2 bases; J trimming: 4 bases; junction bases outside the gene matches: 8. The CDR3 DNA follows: TGTGCCAGCAGTTTAGGGACAGGGATAATAGGAGAGACCCAGTACTTC. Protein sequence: CASSLGTGIIGETQYF.

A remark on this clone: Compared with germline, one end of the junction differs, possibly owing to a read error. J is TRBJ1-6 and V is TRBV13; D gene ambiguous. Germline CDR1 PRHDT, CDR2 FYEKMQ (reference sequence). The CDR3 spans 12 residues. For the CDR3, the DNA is TGTGCCAGCAGCTTAGAGCCGGGAGGGCTAAACTTT. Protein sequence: CASSLEPGGLNF.

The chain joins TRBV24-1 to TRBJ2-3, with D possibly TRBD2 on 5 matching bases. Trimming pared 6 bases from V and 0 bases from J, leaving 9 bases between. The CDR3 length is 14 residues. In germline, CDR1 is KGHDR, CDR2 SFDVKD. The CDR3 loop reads CATSSGPSTDTQYF. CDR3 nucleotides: TGTGCCACCAGTAGCGGTCCTAGCACAGATACGCAGTATTTT.

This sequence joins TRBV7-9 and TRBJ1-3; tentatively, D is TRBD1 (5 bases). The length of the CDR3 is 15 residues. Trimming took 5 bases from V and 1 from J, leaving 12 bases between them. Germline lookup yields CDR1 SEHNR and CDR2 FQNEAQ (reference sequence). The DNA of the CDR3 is TGTGCCAGCAGCCCGGACACTGGATCTGGAAACACCATATATTTT. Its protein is CASSPDTGSGNTIYF.

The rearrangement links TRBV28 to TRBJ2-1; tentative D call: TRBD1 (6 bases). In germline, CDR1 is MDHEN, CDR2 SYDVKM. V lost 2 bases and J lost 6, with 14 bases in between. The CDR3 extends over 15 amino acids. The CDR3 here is CASSLAQGVGNEQFF. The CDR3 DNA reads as TGTGCCAGCAGTTTAGCACAGGGAGTGGGCAATGAGCAGTTCTTC.

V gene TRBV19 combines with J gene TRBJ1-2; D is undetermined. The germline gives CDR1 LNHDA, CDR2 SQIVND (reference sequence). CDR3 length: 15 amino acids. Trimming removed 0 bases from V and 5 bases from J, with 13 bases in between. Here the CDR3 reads CASSIDPEARYGYTF. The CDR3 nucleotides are TGTGCCAGTAGTATAGATCCAGAAGCCCGTTATGGCTACACCTTC.

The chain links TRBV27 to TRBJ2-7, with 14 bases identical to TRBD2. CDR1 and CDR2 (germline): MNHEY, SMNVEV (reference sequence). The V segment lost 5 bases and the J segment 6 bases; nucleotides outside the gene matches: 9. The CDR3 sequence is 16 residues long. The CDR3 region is CASSPGTSGRSSEQYF. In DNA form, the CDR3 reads TGTGCCAGCAGTCCCGGGACTAGCGGGAGAAGTTCCGAGCAGTACTTC.

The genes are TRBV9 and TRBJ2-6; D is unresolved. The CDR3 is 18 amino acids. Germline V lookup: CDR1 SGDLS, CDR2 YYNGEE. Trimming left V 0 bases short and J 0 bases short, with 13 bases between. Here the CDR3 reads CASSVGGEIFSGANVLTF. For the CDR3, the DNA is TGTGCCAGCAGCGTAGGTGGTGAAATTTTCTCTGGGGCCAACGTCCTGACTTTC.

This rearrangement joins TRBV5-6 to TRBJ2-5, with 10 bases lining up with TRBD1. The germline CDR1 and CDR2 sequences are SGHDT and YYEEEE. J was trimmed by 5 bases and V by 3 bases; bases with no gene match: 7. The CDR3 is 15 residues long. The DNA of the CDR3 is TGTGCCAGCAGCTGGGGACAGGGGAAGAGGGAGACCCAGTACTTC. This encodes CASSWGQGKRETQYF. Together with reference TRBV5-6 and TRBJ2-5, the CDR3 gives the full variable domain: DAGVTQSPTHLIKTRGQQVTLRCSPKSGHDTVSWYQQALGQGPQFIFQYYEEEERQRGNFPDRFSGHQFPNYSSELNVNALLLGDSALYLCASSWGQGKRETQYFGPGTRLLVL.

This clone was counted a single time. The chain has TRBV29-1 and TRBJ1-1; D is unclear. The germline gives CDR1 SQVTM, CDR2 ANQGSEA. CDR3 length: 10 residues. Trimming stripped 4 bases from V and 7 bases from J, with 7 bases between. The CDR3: CSVGGGEAFF. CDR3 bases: TGCAGCGTTGGGGGTGGTGAAGCTTTCTTT.

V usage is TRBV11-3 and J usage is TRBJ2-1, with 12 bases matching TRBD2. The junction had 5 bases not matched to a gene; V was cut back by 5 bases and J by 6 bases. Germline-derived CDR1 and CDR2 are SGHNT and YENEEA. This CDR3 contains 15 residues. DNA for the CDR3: TGTGCCAGCAGCCCTGGGACTAGCGGGTTCAATGAGCAGTTCTTC. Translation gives CASSPGTSGFNEQFF.

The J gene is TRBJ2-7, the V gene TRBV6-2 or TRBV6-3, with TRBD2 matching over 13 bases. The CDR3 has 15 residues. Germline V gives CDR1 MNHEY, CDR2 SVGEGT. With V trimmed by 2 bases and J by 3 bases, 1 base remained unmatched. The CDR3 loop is CASSYGTSGNYEQYF. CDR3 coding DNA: TGTGCCAGCAGTTACGGGACTAGCGGGAACTACGAGCAGTACTTC.

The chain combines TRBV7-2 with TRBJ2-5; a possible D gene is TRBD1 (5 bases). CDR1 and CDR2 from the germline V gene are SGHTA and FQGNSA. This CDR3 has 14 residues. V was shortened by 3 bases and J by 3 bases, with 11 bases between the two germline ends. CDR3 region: CASSFLGAEETQYF. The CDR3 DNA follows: TGTGCCAGCAGCTTCCTAGGGGCAGAAGAGACCCAGTACTTC.

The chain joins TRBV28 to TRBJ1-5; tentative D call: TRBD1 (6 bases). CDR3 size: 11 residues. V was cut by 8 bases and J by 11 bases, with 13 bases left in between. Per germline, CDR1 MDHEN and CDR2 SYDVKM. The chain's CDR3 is CASAVRGSQHF. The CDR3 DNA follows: TGTGCCAGCGCGGTAAGGGGGTCCCAGCATTTT.

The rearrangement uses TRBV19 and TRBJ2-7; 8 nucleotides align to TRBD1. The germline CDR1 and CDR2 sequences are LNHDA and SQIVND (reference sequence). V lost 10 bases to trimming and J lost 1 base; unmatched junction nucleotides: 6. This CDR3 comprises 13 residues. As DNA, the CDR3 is TGTGCCACCGCGACAGGGGTGTCCTACGAGCAGTACTTC. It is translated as CATATGVSYEQYF.

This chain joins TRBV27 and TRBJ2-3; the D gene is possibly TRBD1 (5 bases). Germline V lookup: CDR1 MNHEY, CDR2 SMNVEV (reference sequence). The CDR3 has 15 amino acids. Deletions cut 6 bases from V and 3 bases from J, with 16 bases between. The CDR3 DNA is TGTGCCAGCAGCCGCCCGGACCAGGGAACAGATACGCAGTATTTT. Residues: CASSRPDQGTDTQYF.

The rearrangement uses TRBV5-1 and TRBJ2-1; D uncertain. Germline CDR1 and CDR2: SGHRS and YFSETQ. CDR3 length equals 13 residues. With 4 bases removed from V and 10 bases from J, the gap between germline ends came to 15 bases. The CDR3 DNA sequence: TGCGCCAGCAGCCCACAAGGTCTTTCCGAGCAGTTCTTC. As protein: CASSPQGLSEQFF.

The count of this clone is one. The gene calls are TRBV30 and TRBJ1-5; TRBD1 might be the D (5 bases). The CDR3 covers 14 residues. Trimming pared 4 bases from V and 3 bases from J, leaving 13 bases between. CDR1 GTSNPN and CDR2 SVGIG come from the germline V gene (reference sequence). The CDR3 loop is CAWTQVGVNQPQHF. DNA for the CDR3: TGTGCCTGGACCCAGGTGGGGGTCAATCAGCCCCAGCATTTT.

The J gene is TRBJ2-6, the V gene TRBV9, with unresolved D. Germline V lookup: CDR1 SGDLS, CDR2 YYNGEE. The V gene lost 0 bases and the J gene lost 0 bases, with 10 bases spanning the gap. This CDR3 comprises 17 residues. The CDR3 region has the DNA TGTGCCAGCAGCGTAGGGTTGGCGAACTCTGGGGCCAACGTCCTGACTTTC. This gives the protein CASSVGLANSGANVLTF.

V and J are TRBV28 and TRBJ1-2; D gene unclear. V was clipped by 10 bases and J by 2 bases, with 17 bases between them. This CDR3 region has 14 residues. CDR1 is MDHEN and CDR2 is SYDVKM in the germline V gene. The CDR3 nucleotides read TGTGCCACCCAAAAACAGCTTCAAAACTATGGCTACACCTTC. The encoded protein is CATQKQLQNYGYTF.

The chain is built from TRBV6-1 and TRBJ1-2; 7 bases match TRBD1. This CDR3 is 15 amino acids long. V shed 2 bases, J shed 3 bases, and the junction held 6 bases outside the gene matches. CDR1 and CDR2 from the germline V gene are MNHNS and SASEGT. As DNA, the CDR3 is TGTGCCAGCAGTGAAAGGGACAGCCGCGACTATGGCTACACCTTC. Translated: CASSERDSRDYGYTF.